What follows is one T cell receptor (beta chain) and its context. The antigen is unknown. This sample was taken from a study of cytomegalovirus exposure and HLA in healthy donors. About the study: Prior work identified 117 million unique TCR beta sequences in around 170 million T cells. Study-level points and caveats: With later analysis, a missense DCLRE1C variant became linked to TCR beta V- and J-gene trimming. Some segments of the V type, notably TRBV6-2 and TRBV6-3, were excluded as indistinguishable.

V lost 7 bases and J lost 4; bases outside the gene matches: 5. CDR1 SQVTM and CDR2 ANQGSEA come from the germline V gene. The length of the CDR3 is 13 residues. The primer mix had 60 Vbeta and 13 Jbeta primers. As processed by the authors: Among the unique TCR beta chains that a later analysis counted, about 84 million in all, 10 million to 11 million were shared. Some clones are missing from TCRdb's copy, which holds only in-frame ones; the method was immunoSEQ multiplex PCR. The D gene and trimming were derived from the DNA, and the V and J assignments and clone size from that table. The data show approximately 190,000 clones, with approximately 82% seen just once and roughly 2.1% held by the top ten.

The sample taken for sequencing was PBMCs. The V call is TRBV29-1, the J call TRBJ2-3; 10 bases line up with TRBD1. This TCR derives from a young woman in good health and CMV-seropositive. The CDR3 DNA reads TGCAGCGCTCCGGGACAGGGGCCAGATACGCAGTATTTT. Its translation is CSAPGQGPDTQYF.